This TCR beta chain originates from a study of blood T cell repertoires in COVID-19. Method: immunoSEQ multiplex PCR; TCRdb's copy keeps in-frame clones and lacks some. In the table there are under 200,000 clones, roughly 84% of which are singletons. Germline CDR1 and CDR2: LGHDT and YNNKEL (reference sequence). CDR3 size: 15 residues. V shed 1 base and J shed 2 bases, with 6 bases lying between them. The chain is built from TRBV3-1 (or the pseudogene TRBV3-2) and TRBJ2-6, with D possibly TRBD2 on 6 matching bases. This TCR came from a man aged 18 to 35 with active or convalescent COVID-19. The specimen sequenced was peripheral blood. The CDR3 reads CASSQAGAGANVLTF. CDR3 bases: TGTGCCAGCAGCCAAGCGGGGGCTGGGGCCAACGTCCTGACTTTC.